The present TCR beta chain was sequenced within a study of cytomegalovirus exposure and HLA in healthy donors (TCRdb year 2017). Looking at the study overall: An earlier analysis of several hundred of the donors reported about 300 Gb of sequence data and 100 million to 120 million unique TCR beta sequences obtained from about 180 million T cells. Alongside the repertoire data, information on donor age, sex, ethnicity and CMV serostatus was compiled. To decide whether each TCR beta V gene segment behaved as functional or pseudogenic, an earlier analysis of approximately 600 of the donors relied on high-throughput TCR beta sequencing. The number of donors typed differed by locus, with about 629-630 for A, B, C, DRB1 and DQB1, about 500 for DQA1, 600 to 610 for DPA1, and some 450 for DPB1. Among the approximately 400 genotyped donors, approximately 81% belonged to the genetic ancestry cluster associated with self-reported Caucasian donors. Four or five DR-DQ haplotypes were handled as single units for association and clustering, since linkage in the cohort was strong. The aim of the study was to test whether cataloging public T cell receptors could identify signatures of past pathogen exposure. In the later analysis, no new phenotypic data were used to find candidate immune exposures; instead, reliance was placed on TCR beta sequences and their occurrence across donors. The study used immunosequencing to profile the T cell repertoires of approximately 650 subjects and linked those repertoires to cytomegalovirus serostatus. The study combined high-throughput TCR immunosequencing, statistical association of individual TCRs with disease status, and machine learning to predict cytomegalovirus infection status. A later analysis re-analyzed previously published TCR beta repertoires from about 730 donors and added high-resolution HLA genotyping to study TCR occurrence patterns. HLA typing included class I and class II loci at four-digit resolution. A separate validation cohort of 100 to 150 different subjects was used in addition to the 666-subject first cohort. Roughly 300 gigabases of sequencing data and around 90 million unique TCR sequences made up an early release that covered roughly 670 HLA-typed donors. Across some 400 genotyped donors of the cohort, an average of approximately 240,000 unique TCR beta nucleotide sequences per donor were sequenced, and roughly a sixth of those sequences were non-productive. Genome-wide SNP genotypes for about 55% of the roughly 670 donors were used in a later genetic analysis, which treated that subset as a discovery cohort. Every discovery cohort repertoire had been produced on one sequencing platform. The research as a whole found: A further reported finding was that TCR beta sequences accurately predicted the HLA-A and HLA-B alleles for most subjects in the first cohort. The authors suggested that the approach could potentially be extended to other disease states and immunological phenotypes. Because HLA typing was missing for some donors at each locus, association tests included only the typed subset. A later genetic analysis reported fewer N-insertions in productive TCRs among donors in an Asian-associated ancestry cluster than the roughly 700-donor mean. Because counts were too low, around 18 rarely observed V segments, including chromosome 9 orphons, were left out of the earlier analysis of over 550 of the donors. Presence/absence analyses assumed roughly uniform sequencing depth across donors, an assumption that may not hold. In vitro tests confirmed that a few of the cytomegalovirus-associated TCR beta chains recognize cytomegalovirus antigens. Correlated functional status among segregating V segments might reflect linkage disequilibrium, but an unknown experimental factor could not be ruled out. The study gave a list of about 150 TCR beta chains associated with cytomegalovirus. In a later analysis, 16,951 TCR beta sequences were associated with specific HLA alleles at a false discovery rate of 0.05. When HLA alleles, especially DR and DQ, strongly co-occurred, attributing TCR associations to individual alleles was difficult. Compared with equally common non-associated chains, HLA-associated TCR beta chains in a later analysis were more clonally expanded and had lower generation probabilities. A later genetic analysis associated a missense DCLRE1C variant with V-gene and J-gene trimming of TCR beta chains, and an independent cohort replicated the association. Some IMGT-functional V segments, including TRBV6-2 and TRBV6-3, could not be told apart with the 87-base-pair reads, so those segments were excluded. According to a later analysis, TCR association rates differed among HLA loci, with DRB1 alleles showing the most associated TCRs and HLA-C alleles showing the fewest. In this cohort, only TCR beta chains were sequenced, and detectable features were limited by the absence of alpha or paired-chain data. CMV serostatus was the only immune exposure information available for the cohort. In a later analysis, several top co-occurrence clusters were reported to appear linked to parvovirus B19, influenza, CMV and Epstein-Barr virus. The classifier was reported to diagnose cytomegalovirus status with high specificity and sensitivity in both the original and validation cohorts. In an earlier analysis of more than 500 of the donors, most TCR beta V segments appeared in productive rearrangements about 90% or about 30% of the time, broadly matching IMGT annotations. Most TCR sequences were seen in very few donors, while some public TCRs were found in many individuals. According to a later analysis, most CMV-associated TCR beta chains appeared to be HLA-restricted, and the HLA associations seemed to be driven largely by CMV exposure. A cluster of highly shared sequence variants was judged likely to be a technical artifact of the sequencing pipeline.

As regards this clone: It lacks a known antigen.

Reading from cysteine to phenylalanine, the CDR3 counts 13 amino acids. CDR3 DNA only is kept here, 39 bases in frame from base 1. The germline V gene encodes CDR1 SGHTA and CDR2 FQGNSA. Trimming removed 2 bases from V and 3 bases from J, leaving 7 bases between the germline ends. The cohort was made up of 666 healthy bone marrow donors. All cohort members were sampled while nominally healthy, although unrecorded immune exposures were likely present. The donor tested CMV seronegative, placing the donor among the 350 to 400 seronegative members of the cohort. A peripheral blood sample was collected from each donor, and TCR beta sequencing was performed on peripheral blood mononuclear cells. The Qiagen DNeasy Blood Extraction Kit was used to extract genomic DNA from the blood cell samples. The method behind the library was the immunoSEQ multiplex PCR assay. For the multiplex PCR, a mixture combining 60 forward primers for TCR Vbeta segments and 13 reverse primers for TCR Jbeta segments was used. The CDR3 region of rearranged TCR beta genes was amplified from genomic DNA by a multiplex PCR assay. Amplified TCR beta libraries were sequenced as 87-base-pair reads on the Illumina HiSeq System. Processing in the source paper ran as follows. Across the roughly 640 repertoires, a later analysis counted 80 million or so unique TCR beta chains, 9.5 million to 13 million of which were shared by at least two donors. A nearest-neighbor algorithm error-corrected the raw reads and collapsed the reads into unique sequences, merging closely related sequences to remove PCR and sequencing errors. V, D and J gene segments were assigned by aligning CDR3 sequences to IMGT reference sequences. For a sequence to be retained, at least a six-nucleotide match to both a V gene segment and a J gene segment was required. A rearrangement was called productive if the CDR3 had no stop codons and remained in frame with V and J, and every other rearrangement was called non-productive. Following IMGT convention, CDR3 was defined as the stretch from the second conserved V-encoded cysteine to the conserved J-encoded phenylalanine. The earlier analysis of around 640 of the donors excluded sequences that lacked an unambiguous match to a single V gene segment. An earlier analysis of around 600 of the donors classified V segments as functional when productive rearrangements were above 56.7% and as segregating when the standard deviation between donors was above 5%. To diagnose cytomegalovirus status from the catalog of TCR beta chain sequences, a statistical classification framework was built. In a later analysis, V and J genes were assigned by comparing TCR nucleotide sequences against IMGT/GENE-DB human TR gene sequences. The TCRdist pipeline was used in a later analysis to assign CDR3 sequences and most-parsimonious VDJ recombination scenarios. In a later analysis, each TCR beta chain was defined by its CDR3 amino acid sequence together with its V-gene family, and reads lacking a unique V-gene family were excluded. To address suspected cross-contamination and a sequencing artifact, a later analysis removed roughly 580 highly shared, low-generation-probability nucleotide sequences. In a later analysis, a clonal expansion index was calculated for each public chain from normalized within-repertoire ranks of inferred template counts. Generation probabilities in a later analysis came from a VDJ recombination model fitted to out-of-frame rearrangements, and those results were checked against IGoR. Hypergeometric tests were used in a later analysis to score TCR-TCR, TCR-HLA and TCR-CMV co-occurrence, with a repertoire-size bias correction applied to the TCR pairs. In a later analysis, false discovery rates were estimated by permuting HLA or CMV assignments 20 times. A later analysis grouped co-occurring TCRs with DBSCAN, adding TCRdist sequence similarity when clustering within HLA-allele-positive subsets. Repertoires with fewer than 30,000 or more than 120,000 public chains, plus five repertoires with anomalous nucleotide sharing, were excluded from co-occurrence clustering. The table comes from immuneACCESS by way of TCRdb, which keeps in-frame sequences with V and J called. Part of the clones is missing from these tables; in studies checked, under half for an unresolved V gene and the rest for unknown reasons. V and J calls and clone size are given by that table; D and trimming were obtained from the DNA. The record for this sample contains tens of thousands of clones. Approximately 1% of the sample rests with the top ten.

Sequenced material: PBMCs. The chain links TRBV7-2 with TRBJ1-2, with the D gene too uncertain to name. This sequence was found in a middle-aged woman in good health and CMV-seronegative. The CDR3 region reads CASSLMQDYGYTF. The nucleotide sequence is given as TGTGCCAGCAGCTTAATGCAGGACTATGGCTACACCTTC.